This T cell receptor beta chain was captured in a study of blood T cell repertoires in COVID-19. On the study more broadly: Spain, Italy and the United States supplied samples that represented acute and convalescent COVID-19. Sample material is recorded as cDNA or gDNA derived from T cells, B-cell-depleted T cells, or PBMCs.

In the original processing: Researchers report that nucleated cell counts were estimated from reference gene primer amplification. Sequenced by immunoSEQ multiplex PCR; TCRdb stores in-frame clones only, minus some. Clone size and V and J calls were adopted from that table, with D and trimming inferred from the DNA. The sample has about 310,000 clones; around 86% are singletons. CDR1 and CDR2 from the germline V gene are SGHKS and YYEKEE (reference sequence). Trimming took off 2 bases at V and 6 bases at J, with 15 bases between the two ends. This CDR3 spans 15 amino acids. The sequenced sample was peripheral blood. This chain links TRBV5-5 with TRBJ2-1; D remains ambiguous. The TCR sequence derives from a man between 45 and 60 years old with active or convalescent COVID-19. CDR3 sequence: CASSFQAVGVNEQFF. CDR3 DNA sequence: TGTGCCAGCAGCTTCCAGGCCGTCGGTGTCAATGAGCAGTTCTTC.